The 23 T cell receptor beta chains listed next were all sequenced from one sample in a study. Amplification of TRBV12-4/TRBJ1-2 clonotypes used adaptor-ligated barcode primers. In TCRdb, the multiplex PCR reads were re-called with MiXCR into one record per CDR3 protein. The sample has about 2,400 distinct CDR3 sequences, 2.4% seen once; the top ten hold around a tenth. The sorted Tregs were CD4+CD25+CD127-/low cells. Sequencing was carried out using tumor-infiltrating Tregs sorted from the breast tumor. The source of these receptors is a female donor with breast cancer.

This clonotype is medium-sized (0.01 to 0.1%) within its sample. The chain links TRBV12-3 or TRBV12-4 to TRBJ1-2; 7 positions match TRBD1. Trimming cost V 7 bases and J 9 bases; bases outside gene matches: 14. CDR3 length: 14 amino acids. The CDR3 spells CASTTTTGRGSYTF. CDR3 DNA: TGTGCCAGCACTACTACGACAGGGAGAGGGAGCTACACCTTC.

By sample fraction, this clonotype is medium-sized. The chain recombines TRBV12-3 or TRBV12-4 with TRBJ1-2; TRBD1 agrees at 7 bases. There are 14 residues in the CDR3. V gave up 5 bases and J gave up 8 bases; unmatched junction bases: 11. The CDR3 DNA is TGTGCCAGCAGTACAGACAGGGCAGCGAGCGGCTACACCTTC. Its translation: CASSTDRAASGYTF.

This clonotype is medium-sized (0.01 to 0.1%) by share. The rearrangement links TRBV12-3 or TRBV12-4 to TRBJ1-2; no firm D call. The CDR3 has 13 residues. V was clipped by 2 bases and J by 7 bases, with 11 bases between them. The CDR3 loop is CASSLRDSAGYTF. The CDR3 region has the DNA TGTGCCAGCAGTTTACGGGATTCAGCTGGCTACACCTTC.

Relative to its sample, this clonotype is medium-sized (0.01 to 0.1%). The rearrangement links TRBV12-3 or TRBV12-4 to TRBJ1-2, with a possible D match to TRBD1 (6 bases). The ends were cut back, 1 base at V and 5 bases at J, with 17 bases in the middle. The CDR3 runs to 16 residues. The CDR3 loop is CASSLGRNREGYGYTF. The CDR3 region has the DNA TGTGCCAGCAGTTTAGGAAGGAACAGGGAGGGATATGGCTACACCTTC.

This clonotype ranks as medium-sized. V gene TRBV12-3 or TRBV12-4 combines with J gene TRBJ1-2; unclear D gene. Trimming took 2 bases from V and 0 from J, leaving 10 bases between them. This CDR3 has 15 residues. CDR3 nucleotides: TGTGCCAGCAGTTTAACGGAACAGTCTAACTATGGCTACACCTTC. Its protein product is CASSLTEQSNYGYTF.

In its sample, this clonotype is medium-sized. The chain uses TRBV12-3 or TRBV12-4 and TRBJ1-2; TRBD1 matches at 8 bases. The V gene end was trimmed by 5 bases and the J gene end by 4 bases; junction bases not matched to a gene: 6. The CDR3 loop spans 14 amino acids. The CDR3 reads CASSATGEFYGYTF. CDR3 coding DNA: TGTGCCAGCAGTGCGACAGGGGAGTTCTATGGCTACACCTTC.

This clonotype is judged large. The chain has TRBV12-3 or TRBV12-4 and TRBJ1-2; 7 nucleotides line up with TRBD1. There are 13 residues in the CDR3. The V gene end was trimmed by 6 bases and the J gene end by 4 bases; junction bases not matched to a gene: 5. The DNA of the CDR3 is TGTGCCAGCAGCTATGGACAGGTCTATGGCTACACCTTC. It specifies CASSYGQVYGYTF.

This clonotype is labeled as medium-sized (0.01 to 0.1%). The rearrangement joins TRBV12-3 or TRBV12-4 to TRBJ1-2; TRBD1 is a possible D gene (6 bases). This CDR3 is built from 14 residues. V lost 5 bases and J 4 bases, leaving 14 bases between the germline ends. CDR3 nucleotides: TGTGCCAGCAGTCTTACAGGGTTGTCCTATGGCTACACCTTC. It codes for CASSLTGLSYGYTF.

By frequency in the sample, this clonotype is large. The rearrangement uses TRBV12-3 or TRBV12-4 and TRBJ1-2; 8 positions agree with TRBD1. CDR3 length: 18 residues. Trimming cost V 3 bases and J 0 bases; bases outside gene matches: 12. The CDR3 loop is CASSFRTRTGTPNYGYTF. CDR3 in DNA: TGTGCCAGCAGTTTTCGGACCCGGACAGGGACCCCTAACTATGGCTACACCTTC.

This clonotype is labeled medium-sized. The V call is TRBV12-3 or TRBV12-4, the J call TRBJ1-2; D gene uncertain. There are 12 residues in the CDR3. Trimming removed 0 bases from V and 14 bases from J, with 13 bases in between. The CDR3 spells CASSLARTAFTF. CDR3 sequence (DNA): TGTGCCAGCAGTTTAGCGCGGACGGCGTTTACCTTC.

In this sample, this clonotype is medium-sized. The chain has TRBV12-3 or TRBV12-4 and TRBJ1-2; D remains unclear. The CDR3 consists of 14 residues. Trimming took off 6 bases at V and 2 bases at J, with 13 bases between the two ends. The CDR3 reads CASRESGMNYGYTF. CDR3 sequence (DNA): TGTGCCAGCAGGGAATCGGGGATGAACTATGGCTACACCTTC.

This clonotype counts as medium-sized (0.01 to 0.1%). This chain connects TRBV12-3 or TRBV12-4 to TRBJ1-2; perhaps TRBD1 as D (5 bases). The CDR3 loop spans 15 amino acids. The V gene lost 3 bases and the J gene lost 0 bases, with 11 bases spanning the gap. The CDR3 region is CASSLMAGPNYGYTF. The CDR3, as DNA: TGTGCCAGCAGTTTGATGGCAGGGCCTAACTATGGCTACACCTTC.

In its sample, this clonotype ranks as medium-sized. The rearrangement uses TRBV12-3 or TRBV12-4 and TRBJ1-2, with 10 positions matching TRBD1. The CDR3 is 15 residues long. J lost 7 bases, V lost 5 bases, and 10 bases had no gene match. CDR3 amino acids: CASSPPGQGPGGYTF. DNA of the CDR3: TGTGCCAGCAGTCCTCCGGGACAGGGGCCCGGTGGCTACACCTTC.

Judged by abundance, this clonotype is medium-sized. V usage is TRBV12-3 or TRBV12-4 and J usage is TRBJ1-2; a weak D match, TRBD1 (5 bases). The CDR3 is made up of 13 amino acids. With 7 bases removed from V and 6 bases from J, the gap between germline ends came to 15 bases. DNA for the CDR3: TGTGCCAGCACCCTGACAGAATCCCATGGCTACACCTTC. This sequence encodes CASTLTESHGYTF.

This clonotype appeared many times. The J gene is TRBJ1-2, the V gene TRBV12-3 or TRBV12-4, with D perhaps TRBD1 (5 bases). The V end lost 5 bases, the J end lost 5 bases, and 12 bases lay between the germline ends. The CDR3 length is 13 residues. CDR3 in DNA: TGTGCCAGCAGTCAGCCGGGGACGTATGGCTACACCTTC. Its translation is CASSQPGTYGYTF.

This clonotype is medium-sized. V and J are TRBV12-3 or TRBV12-4 and TRBJ1-2; D unclear. Trimming took off 6 bases at V and 5 bases at J, with 10 bases between the two ends. This CDR3 region has 12 residues. The CDR3 nucleotides read TGTGCCAGCAGCCGGACCGGATATGGCTACACCTTC. Translation gives CASSRTGYGYTF.

This clonotype is deemed medium-sized. The chain employs TRBV12-3 or TRBV12-4 and TRBJ1-2; D is undetermined. The CDR3 has 15 residues. V lost 3 bases to trimming and J lost 5 bases, with 16 bases between them. The CDR3 here is CASSFNVGPSYGYTF. CDR3 bases: TGTGCCAGCAGTTTTAATGTCGGACCGTCATATGGCTACACCTTC.

This clonotype is medium-sized by share. DNA for the CDR3: TGTGCCAGCAGTTCCGGGTACGGCTACACCTTC. This translates into CASSSGYGYTF. The chain links TRBV12-3 or TRBV12-4 to TRBJ1-2; D not resolved. The CDR3 length is 11 residues. V lost 4 bases to trimming and J lost 8 bases, with 8 bases between them.

This clonotype counts as medium-sized (0.01 to 0.1%). The chain couples TRBV12-3 or TRBV12-4 to TRBJ1-2; TRBD1 agrees at 8 bases. J gave up 6 bases and V 5 bases, and 11 bases lay outside the gene matches. The CDR3 sequence is 15 residues long. The CDR3 reads CASSLIGQGLDGYTF. As DNA, the CDR3 is TGTGCCAGCAGTCTAATCGGACAGGGCTTGGATGGCTACACCTTC.

This clonotype was counted many times. V gene TRBV12-3 or TRBV12-4 combines with J gene TRBJ1-2, with D uncertain. Deletions cut 3 bases from V and 4 bases from J, with 9 bases between. The CDR3 consists of 13 residues. CDR3 nucleotides: TGTGCCAGCAGTTTGAGGGAGGCCTATGGCTACACCTTC. Protein sequence: CASSLREAYGYTF.

In this sample, this clonotype turned up many times. CDR3 protein: CASSPLLTGEHGYTF. The DNA for the CDR3 is TGTGCCAGCAGCCCCTTGCTGACAGGGGAACATGGCTACACCTTC. The chain combines TRBV12-3 or TRBV12-4 with TRBJ1-2, with 8 positions matching TRBD1. The ends lost 6 bases at V and 6 bases at J; junction bases unmatched: 12. CDR3 length: 15 amino acids.

By sample fraction, this clonotype is medium-sized. The CDR3, as DNA: TGTGCCAGCAGCCCCGCCGGTAACTATGGCTACACCTTC. Translation gives CASSPAGNYGYTF. The chain links TRBV12-3 or TRBV12-4 to TRBJ1-2; unclear D gene. The CDR3 spans 13 residues. V was trimmed by 6 bases and J by 1 base, leaving 9 bases between them.

By sample share, this clonotype is medium-sized (0.01 to 0.1%). The CDR3 loop is CASSLERGFGYGYTF. The CDR3 DNA reads as TGTGCCAGCAGTTTAGAGAGGGGTTTTGGTTATGGCTACACCTTC. The chain carries TRBV12-3 or TRBV12-4 and TRBJ1-2; possibly TRBD1 for D (5 bases). Trimming left V 1 base short and J 5 bases short, with 14 bases between. The CDR3 covers 15 residues.